The source of this T cell receptor beta chain is a study of control samples from healthy donors and cancer patients (TCRdb year 2020). This clone appeared a single time. Its antigen target is currently unknown. Base quality data are lacking; no much larger clone is found one base away. Receptor amplification or capture employed the immunoSEQ multiplex PCR assay. TCRdb retrieved this table from immuneACCESS and kept in-frame rearrangements only. Not all clones are present; in checked studies, unresolved V genes account for under half, and no reason is known for the remainder. In all, the sample holds over 200,000 clones, and around 79% of those were seen once. The ten biggest clones cover about an eighth of the sample. The germline V gene (reference sequence) specifies LGHDT as CDR1 and YNNKEL as CDR2. V lost 4 bases and J lost 10 bases; the stretch between them is 19 bases long. Counted from cysteine to phenylalanine, this CDR3 has 14 amino acids. The sequence is cut down to CDR3 DNA, 42 bases in frame from base 1.

Sequenced material: PBMCs. The receptor was derived from a woman aged 55 to 70 with lung cancer. Here the chain combines TRBV3-1 (or the pseudogene TRBV3-2) and TRBJ1-1; 6 matching bases give a weak D call of TRBD1. DNA sequence: TGTGCCAGCAGCCCAATCTCATCTCAGACAGGAGCTTTCTTT. It is translated as CASSPISSQTGAFF.